Listed below are T cell receptor beta chains from one sample, sequenced in a study of T cells in Graves' hyperthyroidism and ophthalmopathy. MiXCR, run by TCRdb on the multiplex PCR reads, gives a single entry per CDR3 protein. The sample has about 420,000 distinct CDR3 sequences, 15% to 17% seen once; the top ten hold around 7.7%. The sequenced material came from blood. The receptors originated from a woman between 18 and 30 years old with Graves' hyperthyroidism. Each CDR3 is given with its conserved first and last residue. A D gene is named only where the DNA matches it firmly. Clone size is not always given. Where it is, it says once, few, many or a class for expanded clones.

D	V	length	size	J	DNA	CDR3
TRBD1	TRBV19	15	NA	TRBJ2-5	TGTGCCAGTAGACAGGACAGGGGGCCGTTAGAGACCCAGTACTTC	CASRQDRGPLETQYF
NA	TRBV29-1	13	many	TRBJ1-2	TGCAGCGTAGCGGGGGGGCTTAACTATGGCTACACCTTC	CSVAGGLNYGYTF
TRBD1	TRBV29-1	12	few	TRBJ2-7	TGCAGCGTACGGACAGGGGAAAGCGAGCAGTACTTC	CSVRTGESEQYF
NA	TRBV19	12	few	TRBJ1-2	TGTGCCAGTAGTATCCAGGGCTATGGCTACACCTTC	CASSIQGYGYTF
TRBD1	TRBV20-1	17	many	TRBJ1-6	TGCAGTGCTCACCTTTGGACAGGGGACCTCTGGGGTTCACCCCTCCACTTT	CSAHLWTGDLWGSPLHF
NA	TRBV7-3	16	many	TRBJ2-7	TGTGCCAGCAGCTCCCGGGGGGGGACAGGACTCGGAGAGCAGTACTTC	CASSSRGGTGLGEQYF
NA	TRBV2	13	many	TRBJ2-1	TGTGCCAGCAGCCAACAGGCTTACAATGAGCAGTTCTTC	CASSQQAYNEQFF
NA	TRBV27	13	NA	TRBJ1-4	TGTGCCAGCAGTTACCAGGGCGGAAGAAAACTGTTTTTT	CASSYQGGRKLFF
TRBD1	TRBV4-1	15	NA	TRBJ1-4	TGCGCCAGCAGCCAGGGGACAGGGGGCCATGAAAAACTGTTTTTT	CASSQGTGGHEKLFF
TRBD1	TRBV28	17	many	TRBJ1-5	TGTGCCAGCAGTTTAGGGTACAGGGGGCTTTCGAATCAGCCCCAGCATTTT	CASSLGYRGLSNQPQHF
TRBD2	TRBV24-1	16	many	TRBJ2-7	TGTGCCACCAGTGATTTGCCTAGCGGGGACCACTACGAGCAGTACTTC	CATSDLPSGDHYEQYF